Following are 3 T cell receptor beta chains from one sample sequenced in a study of blood T cell repertoires in COVID-19. The repertoire was sequenced with immunoSEQ multiplex PCR; TCRdb's copy has only in-frame clones and lacks some. The sample records about 47,000 clones, around 86% being singletons. The sequencing input was peripheral blood. Receptors were obtained from an older man with active COVID-19.

The CDR3 nucleotides are TGTGCCAGTAGTATCGCCAGGGTGAACCCGAACACTGAAGCTTTCTTT. It codes for CASSIARVNPNTEAFF. V usage is TRBV19 and J usage is TRBJ1-1; a weak D match, TRBD1 (5 bases). The CDR3 spans 16 residues. Trimming took 3 bases from V and 1 from J, leaving 15 bases between them. In germline, CDR1 is LNHDA, CDR2 SQIVND (reference sequence).

The chain couples TRBV18 to TRBJ1-3, with TRBD1 as a possible D gene (5 bases). The V end was cut by 0 bases, the J end by 0 bases, with 12 bases between. This CDR3 contains 17 residues. Looked up from germline, CDR1 is KGHSH and CDR2 is LQKENI. CDR3 amino acids: CASSPPGEMPSGNTIYF. CDR3 nucleotides: TGTGCCAGCTCACCACCAGGGGAAATGCCCTCTGGAAACACCATATATTTT.

The chain employs TRBV19 and TRBJ1-4, with no clear D. This CDR3 is 13 amino acids long. Trimming took off 0 bases at V and 5 bases at J, with 4 bases between the two ends. Germline loops: CDR1 LNHDA, CDR2 SQIVND (reference sequence). The CDR3 loop is CASSIDRNEKLFF. The CDR3 nucleotides read TGTGCCAGTAGTATAGACAGGAATGAAAAACTGTTTTTT.